The clone carrying this T cell receptor beta chain has ten or more counts. Authors of the study amplified TCR beta CDR3 regions from RNA transcripts. TCR CDR3 regions were first amplified by RT-PCR with HTBI primers. TCRdb itself ran the multiplex PCR reads through MiXCR, one entry per CDR3 protein. Of around 610,000 distinct CDR3 sequences in the sample, approximately 15% were seen once. This sample was included in a study of T cells in Graves' hyperthyroidism and ophthalmopathy. Study-level information: Blood from the periphery was taken at initial diagnosis, before any treatment.

J lost 0 bases, V lost 3 bases, and 3 bases had no gene match. The CDR3 totals 16 residues. Germline assignment: CDR1 LNHDA and CDR2 SQIVND (reference sequence). Material for sequencing was blood. This receptor was taken from a woman between 35 and 50 years old with Graves' ophthalmopathy. This rearrangement joins TRBV19 to TRBJ1-5; 9 nucleotides match TRBD1. CDR3 loop: CASSIGTGNSNQPQHF. CDR3 DNA: TGTGCCAGTAGTATTGGGACAGGGAATAGCAATCAGCCCCAGCATTTT.